This T cell receptor beta chain was identified in a study of cytomegalovirus exposure and HLA in healthy donors. This CDR3 has 14 residues. V gave up 4 bases and J gave up 2 bases, with 9 bases separating them. The germline V gene encodes CDR1 SGHNT and CDR2 YENEEA. As regards this clone: Its target is unknown.

Findings of the study overall: HLA-A and HLA-B allele assignments for most subjects were reportedly predicted accurately using TCR beta sequences. Per a prior analysis, the majority of TCR beta V segments were productive roughly 87% or roughly 30% of the time.

PCR involved 60 Vbeta and 13 Jbeta primers. The repertoire was sequenced with immunoSEQ multiplex PCR; TCRdb's copy has only in-frame clones and lacks some. The sample has about 140,000 clones; 78% are singletons. The clonotype comes from a woman aged 40 to 55 in good health and CMV-seropositive. Material for sequencing was PBMCs. The chain joins TRBV11-3 to TRBJ1-3; perhaps TRBD1 as D (6 bases). In DNA form, the CDR3 reads TGTGCCAGCAGCTCACAGGGAGCTGGAAACACCATATATTTT. Translating gives CASSSQGAGNTIYF.